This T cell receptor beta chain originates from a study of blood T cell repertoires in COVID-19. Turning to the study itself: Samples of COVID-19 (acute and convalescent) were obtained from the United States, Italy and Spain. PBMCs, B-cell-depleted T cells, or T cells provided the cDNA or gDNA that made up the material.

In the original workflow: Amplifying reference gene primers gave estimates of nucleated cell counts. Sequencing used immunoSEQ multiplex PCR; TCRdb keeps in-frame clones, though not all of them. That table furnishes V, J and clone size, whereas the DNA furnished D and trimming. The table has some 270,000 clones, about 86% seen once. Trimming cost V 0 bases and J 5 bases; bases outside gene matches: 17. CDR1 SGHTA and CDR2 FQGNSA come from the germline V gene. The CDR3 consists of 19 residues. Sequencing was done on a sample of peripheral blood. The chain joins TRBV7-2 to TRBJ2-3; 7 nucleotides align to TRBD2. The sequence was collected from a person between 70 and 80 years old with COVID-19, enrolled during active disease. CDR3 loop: CASSLALFGTKGEKDTQYF. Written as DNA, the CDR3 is TGTGCCAGCAGCTTAGCTCTGTTCGGGACTAAAGGGGAAAAAGATACGCAGTATTTT.